These 14 T cell receptor beta chains share one sample of origin, sequenced in a study of blood T cell repertoires in COVID-19. Repertoires were generated with immunoSEQ multiplex PCR, while TCRdb's copy carries only in-frame clones and drops some. The sample lists around 470,000 clones, roughly 89% occurring once. The specimen was peripheral blood. The receptors here all came from a young man with COVID-19, enrolled during active disease.

The chain recombines TRBV5-4 with TRBJ2-7; D might be TRBD1 (5 bases). The CDR3 has 16 residues. V was trimmed by 4 bases and J by 1 base, leaving 18 bases between them. Germline CDR1 SGHNT, CDR2 YYREEE (reference sequence). The CDR3 region has the DNA TGTGCCAGCAGCATTAGGGGCGAGCAGGCGTCCTACGAGCAGTACTTC. Translated: CASSIRGEQASYEQYF. The variable domain in full, with the rest retrieved from reference TRBV5-4 and TRBJ2-7, is ETGVTQSPTHLIKTRGQQVTLRCSSQSGHNTVSWYQQALGQGPQFIFQYYREEENGRGNFPPRFSGLQFPNYSSELNVNALELDDSALYLCASSIRGEQASYEQYFGPGTRLTVT.

V and J are TRBV29-1 and TRBJ1-3, with 7 nucleotides matching TRBD1. In germline, CDR1 is SQVTM, CDR2 ANQGSEA. The ends lost 3 bases at V and 8 bases at J; junction bases unmatched: 4. The CDR3 totals 12 residues. The CDR3 sequence is CSVELQGDTIYF. The CDR3 region has the DNA TGCAGCGTTGAGTTGCAGGGGGACACCATATATTTT.

This clone showed up just once. V usage is TRBV30 and J usage is TRBJ1-1; perhaps TRBD1 as D (5 bases). Trimming took 3 bases from V and 0 from J, leaving 14 bases between them. The CDR3 runs 15 residues. Germline V gene lookup returns CDR1 GTSNPN and CDR2 SVGIG (reference sequence). The CDR3 is CAWSHFGGMNTEAFF. The CDR3 nucleotides read TGTGCCTGGAGCCACTTCGGGGGGATGAACACTGAAGCTTTCTTT. Together with reference TRBV30 and TRBJ1-1, the CDR3 gives the full variable domain: SQTIHQWPATLVQPVGSPLSLECTVEGTSNPNLYWYRQAAGRGLQLLFYSVGIGQISSEVPQNLSASRPQDRQFILSSKKLLLSDSGFYLCAWSHFGGMNTEAFFGQGTRLTVV.

The chain joins TRBV6-1 to TRBJ1-2; D is unresolved. CDR1 is MNHNS, CDR2 SASEGT, per germline. The V end was cut by 3 bases, the J end by 4 bases, with 9 bases between. This CDR3 has 13 amino acids. DNA for the CDR3: TGTGCCAGCAGTGAGGCAGGTCTCTATGGCTACACCTTC. Translation: CASSEAGLYGYTF.

The chain has TRBV25-1 and TRBJ2-2, with 8 bases fitting TRBD1. After removal of 0 bases from V and 2 bases from J, the junction contained 8 bases not matched to a gene. Germline CDR1 and CDR2: MGHDK and SYGVNS. This CDR3 is built from 18 residues. The CDR3 coding sequence is TGTGCCAGCAGTGAATATCAAACTGGACAGGGAAACACCGGGGAGCTGTTTTTT. The encoded protein is CASSEYQTGQGNTGELFF.

The J gene is TRBJ2-2, the V gene TRBV19; TRBD2 is a possible D gene (6 bases). This CDR3 contains 16 residues. Trimming took off 10 bases at V and 0 bases at J, with 18 bases between the two ends. Germline lookup yields CDR1 LNHDA and CDR2 SQIVND (reference sequence). The CDR3 sequence is CATSNLGGSNTGELFF. Here the CDR3 DNA reads TGTGCCACTTCTAACCTTGGGGGGTCGAACACCGGGGAGCTGTTTTTT.

This chain uses TRBV24-1 with TRBJ2-7; TRBD1 matches at 10 bases. Trimming took 7 bases from V and 6 from J; bases not matched to a gene: 17. This CDR3 is 17 amino acids long. Germline assignment: CDR1 KGHDR and CDR2 SFDVKD. The CDR3 DNA sequence: TGTGCCACCAGGAAGACCGGGACAGGGGTAACCCTCTCCGAGCAGTACTTC. It yields the protein CATRKTGTGVTLSEQYF.

This clone appeared a single time. The chain recombines TRBV20-1 with TRBJ2-2, with 10 bases lining up with TRBD2. Germline lookup yields CDR1 DFQATT and CDR2 SNEGSKA (reference sequence). V shed 3 bases and J 1 base; nucleotides not matched to a gene: 2. This CDR3 comprises 15 residues. CDR3 region: CSASWTSGNTGELFF. CDR3 nucleotides: TGCAGTGCTAGTTGGACTAGCGGGAACACCGGGGAGCTGTTTTTT.

The J gene is TRBJ2-7, the V gene TRBV11-3; perhaps TRBD2 as D (5 bases). Between the trimmed V and J ends, which lost 0 bases and 7 bases, there was a span of 7 bases. CDR1 and CDR2 (germline): SGHNT, YENEEA. The CDR3 sequence is 12 residues long. The CDR3 is CASSLERREQYF. The CDR3 nucleotides read TGTGCCAGCAGCTTAGAAAGGAGGGAGCAGTACTTC.

The V and J genes are TRBV5-1 and TRBJ1-5; D is undetermined. The V and J ends lost 1 base and 6 bases respectively, with 8 bases between them. The CDR3 sequence is 13 residues long. Germline assignment: CDR1 SGHRS and CDR2 YFSETQ. CDR3 DNA sequence: TGCGCCAGCAGCTTGACGCCTATTCAGCCCCAGCATTTT. This encodes CASSLTPIQPQHF.

This chain uses TRBV6-4 with TRBJ2-2, with 8 bases identical to TRBD2. CDR1 MRHNA and CDR2 SNTAGT come from the germline V gene. Trimming cost V 4 bases and J 6 bases; bases outside gene matches: 4. There are 14 residues in the CDR3. The chain's CDR3 is CASSGLAFAGELFF. The CDR3 nucleotides are TGTGCCAGCAGTGGACTAGCGTTTGCCGGGGAGCTGTTTTTT.

The chain recombines TRBV4-1 with TRBJ2-2; D is possibly TRBD1 (6 bases). The ends were cut back, 4 bases at V and 6 bases at J, with 12 bases in the middle. The CDR3 sequence is 14 residues long. The germline V gene encodes CDR1 MGHRA and CDR2 YSYEKL. The CDR3 protein is CASSRFTGPGELFF. CDR3 nucleotide sequence: TGCGCCAGCAGCCGCTTTACAGGGCCCGGGGAGCTGTTTTTT.

The gene calls are TRBV13 and TRBJ1-2, with 9 bases that match TRBD1. V shed 5 bases and J 6 bases; nucleotides not matched to a gene: 10. The CDR3 contains 15 residues. The germline V gene has CDR1 PRHDT and CDR2 FYEKMQ (reference sequence). This chain's CDR3 is CASSPTGGPTNGYTF. The CDR3 DNA sequence: TGTGCCAGCAGCCCAACAGGGGGCCCAACTAATGGCTACACCTTC.

The chain is built from TRBV19 and TRBJ2-3; 10 nucleotides line up with TRBD2. From germline, CDR1 is LNHDA and CDR2 SQIVND (reference sequence). V dropped 6 bases and J dropped 3; count of bases not matched to a gene: 3. The CDR3 consists of 14 residues. For the CDR3, the DNA is TGTGCCAGTAGCCTTAGCGGGGGGACAGATACGCAGTATTTT. This encodes CASSLSGGTDTQYF.